A selection of T cell receptor beta chains follows, all from one sample in a study of T-cell memory formation after mild COVID-19. TCRdb ran MiXCR on the 5' RACE reads and lists one entry per CDR3 protein. The sample records over 150,000 distinct CDR3 sequences, under 20% being singletons. Sequenced: PBMCs or a T cell subset sorted from them (not recorded which). Source of these receptors: a man aged 18 to 35 who had mild COVID-19 (a few samples of this study predate the infection). Cell type and time point are not known. CDR3s include the opening cysteine and the closing phenylalanine or tryptophan. A D gene is named only where the DNA matches it firmly. Clone size appears in some rows only: once, few, many, or a class for an expanded clone.

abundance | j_gene | v_gene | d_gene | CDR3nt | CDR3aa
NA | TRBJ1-1 | TRBV5-1 | TRBD1 | TGCGCCAGCAGCCCAGGACAGGGTACAACTTACACTGAAGCTTTCTTT | CASSPGQGTTYTEAFF
few | TRBJ1-1 | TRBV30 | NA | TGTGCCTGGAGTGTGCGGAGAAACACTGAAGCTTTCTTT | CAWSVRRNTEAFF
NA | TRBJ2-3 | TRBV4-1 | NA | TGCGCCAGCAGCCGGCCGGGGGCAGATACGCAGTATTTT | CASSRPGADTQYF
many | TRBJ2-5 | TRBV5-6 | NA | TGTGCCAGCAGCCGGACAGGGAGGGGAGAGACCCAGTACTTC | CASSRTGRGETQYF
few | TRBJ1-1 | TRBV5-1 | NA | TGCGCCAGCAGCCCCCGGACAGCGAACACTGAAGCTTTCTTT | CASSPRTANTEAFF
NA | TRBJ1-6 | TRBV20-1 | NA | TGCAGTGCTAGAGAGGGACCCGCCAAAGGACCCCTCCACTTT | CSAREGPAKGPLHF
few | TRBJ2-1 | TRBV27 | NA | TGTGCCAGCAGTCGGGGCCTGTCGAATGAGCAGTTCTTC | CASSRGLSNEQFF
NA | TRBJ2-2 | TRBV5-1 | NA | TGCGCCAGCAGCCCCGGCATCGGGGAGCTGTTTTTT | CASSPGIGELFF
many | TRBJ1-5 | TRBV5-6 | NA | TGTGCCAGCAGCTTTGGGGGCAATCAGCCCCAGCATTTT | CASSFGGNQPQHF
NA | TRBJ1-5 | TRBV10-3 | NA | TGTGCCATCAGTGAGTCGGCAGTTAGCAATCAGCCCCAGCATTTT | CAISESAVSNQPQHF
NA | TRBJ2-2 | TRBV7-2 | TRBD2 | TGTGCCAGCAGCTTGGAGCTAGCGGGGACGAACACCGGGGAGCTGTTTTTT | CASSLELAGTNTGELFF
NA | TRBJ1-6 | TRBV4-3 | NA | TGCGCCAGCAGCCAAGAGTCCAACCCCGGGACTCTGGCCTATTCACCCCTCCACTTT | CASSQESNPGTLAYSPLHF
NA | TRBJ1-1 | TRBV5-1 | TRBD1 | TGCGCCAGCAGCGAGGTACAGGGGGTGAACACTGAAGCTTTCTTT | CASSEVQGVNTEAFF
few | TRBJ2-3 | TRBV19 | NA | TGTGCCAGTCCCCTACCGGGCACAGATACGCAGTATTTT | CASPLPGTDTQYF
few | TRBJ2-1 | TRBV3-1 | NA | TGTGCCAGCAGCCAAGCATCAGCGGCATCTTTCTTC | CASSQASAASFF
NA | TRBJ1-5 | TRBV6-5 | TRBD1 | TGTGCCAGCAGCCGCGGACAGGGTAGACAGCCCCAGCATTTT | CASSRGQGRQPQHF
few | TRBJ1-6 | TRBV7-9 | TRBD1 | TGTGCCAGCAGCCCGAGGGGGCGAAATTCACCCCTCCACTTT | CASSPRGRNSPLHF
many | TRBJ1-5 | TRBV6-2/TRBV6-3 | NA | TGTGCCAGCAGAAGGGGAAATCAGCCCCAGCATTTT | CASRRGNQPQHF
NA | TRBJ2-3 | TRBV11-2 | NA | TGTGCCAGCAGCTTAACGGCTGCGCAGTATTTT | CASSLTAAQYF